This passage covers 19 T cell receptor beta chains from one sample sequenced in a study of OX40 agonist ivuxolimab in advanced cancers. TCRdb's copy holds only in-frame clones and misses some; the assay was immunoSEQ multiplex PCR. The data show 31,000 or so clones, with over 80% seen just once and 4.5% to 5% held by the top ten. Material: CD4+ or CD8+ T cells sorted from blood, obtained in a trial of the OX40 agonist ivuxolimab. All receptors come from an adult with an advanced solid tumor such as melanoma, head and neck, liver or kidney cancer.

This clone was recorded a few times. The chain combines TRBV19 with TRBJ2-7; TRBD1 might be the D (6 bases). The ends were cut back, 10 bases at V and 4 bases at J, with 14 bases in the middle. Germline V gene data show CDR1 as LNHDA and CDR2 as SQIVND (reference sequence). The CDR3 consists of 12 residues. The CDR3 nucleotides read TGTGCCACCGGACAGAGTGTTTACGAGCAGTACTTC. Translating gives CATGQSVYEQYF.

V is TRBV4-1 and J is TRBJ2-7; a possible D gene is TRBD1 (5 bases). CDR1 and CDR2 (germline): MGHRA, YSYEKL. Trimming removed 1 base from V and 4 bases from J, with 14 bases in between. This CDR3 region has 15 residues. CDR3 residues: CASSQVAGIWYEQYF. Here the CDR3 DNA reads TGCGCCAGCAGCCAAGTGGCAGGGATCTGGTACGAGCAGTACTTC.

This clone was recorded once. In DNA form, the CDR3 reads TGTGCCAGCAGCACCCTAGCTCATGAGCAGTTCTTC. Protein: CASSTLAHEQFF. The rearrangement joins TRBV21-1 to TRBJ2-1; the table's D call, TRBD2, has no DNA check behind it. TRBV21-1 corresponds to a pseudogene. There are 12 residues in the CDR3.

This chain links TRBV5-5 with TRBJ2-1; D remains unclear. The CDR3 totals 16 residues. V lost 1 base to trimming and J lost 0 bases, with 11 bases between them. Germline V gene sequence: CDR1 SGHKS, CDR2 YYEKEE (reference sequence). The CDR3 spells CASSLLQTSSYNEQFF. The CDR3 region has the DNA TGTGCCAGCAGCTTGTTGCAGACGAGCTCCTACAATGAGCAGTTCTTC.

The chain is built from TRBV28 and TRBJ1-1, with 11 bases lining up with TRBD1. The CDR3 loop spans 17 amino acids. V was pared by 3 bases and J by 1 base, with 7 bases of the junction left unmatched. Germline assignment: CDR1 MDHEN and CDR2 SYDVKM. The CDR3 bases are TGTGCCAGCAGTTTCGGGACAGGGGGATATGCGAACACTGAAGCTTTCTTT. This sequence encodes CASSFGTGGYANTEAFF.

This rearrangement joins TRBV29-1 to TRBJ2-1; D gene uncertain. V dropped 3 bases and J dropped 7 bases, with 4 bases sitting between them. Germline CDR1 and CDR2: SQVTM and ANQGSEA. The CDR3 is 10 residues long. The CDR3: CSVDANEQFF. In DNA form, the CDR3 reads TGCAGCGTTGACGCAAATGAGCAGTTCTTC.

Only a few counts were recorded for this clone. This rearrangement joins TRBV4-3 to TRBJ2-6; perhaps TRBD1 as D (5 bases). The CDR3 runs 16 residues. Germline V gene sequence: CDR1 LGHNA, CDR2 YSLEER. Trimming cost V 0 bases and J 0 bases, with 6 bases left between them. CDR3 residues: CASSQDQGSGANVLTF. The CDR3 DNA reads as TGCGCCAGCAGCCAAGATCAGGGCTCTGGGGCCAACGTCCTGACTTTC.

The chain couples TRBV6-5 to TRBJ1-5, with D perhaps matching TRBD1 (5 bases). The CDR3 has 13 amino acids. V was clipped by 4 bases and J by 7 bases, with 11 bases between them. The germline V gene encodes CDR1 MNHEY and CDR2 SVGAGI. The CDR3 loop is CASSSGTLQPQHF. In nucleotides, the CDR3 is TGTGCCAGCAGTTCTGGGACTCTCCAGCCCCAGCATTTT.

This sequence joins TRBV27 and TRBJ2-6; D not certain. The CDR3 has 13 amino acids. Trimming shortened V by 4 bases and J by 0 bases, and 1 base separated the two germline ends. Germline CDR1 reads MNHEY; CDR2 reads SMNVEV (reference sequence). The CDR3 DNA reads TGTGCCAGCAGTTACTCTGGGGCCAACGTCCTGACTTTC. Its translation: CASSYSGANVLTF.

The chain has TRBV18 and TRBJ1-1; TRBD1 aligns across 7 bases. This CDR3 is built from 15 residues. Unmatched junction bases numbered 7, after V lost 1 base and J lost 5 bases. Per the germline V gene, CDR1 is KGHSH and CDR2 is LQKENI. CDR3 loop: CASSPLEGAQTEAFF. The CDR3 coding sequence is TGTGCCAGCTCACCACTCGAGGGGGCGCAGACTGAAGCTTTCTTT.

The chain uses TRBV9 and TRBJ2-1; 9 bases are shared with TRBD1. Germline V gives CDR1 SGDLS, CDR2 YYNGEE. The CDR3 sequence is 15 residues long. J gave up 6 bases and V 3 bases, and 7 bases lay outside the gene matches. CDR3 bases: TGTGCCAGCAGCGACCTGGGACAGGGAATCAATGAGCAGTTCTTC. This gives the protein CASSDLGQGINEQFF.

The CDR3 here is CASSQDRVTKSYEQYF. The CDR3 DNA follows: TGCGCCAGCAGCCAAGACAGGGTAACCAAATCCTACGAGCAGTACTTC. The rearrangement joins TRBV4-3 to TRBJ2-7, with D possibly being TRBD1 (5 bases). Trimming cost V 0 bases and J 1 base, with 13 bases left between them. This CDR3 has 16 amino acids. The germline V gene encodes CDR1 LGHNA and CDR2 YSLEER.

V usage is TRBV13 and J usage is TRBJ2-2; the D is unclear. Germline CDR1 reads PRHDT; CDR2 reads FYEKMQ (reference sequence). V dropped 1 base and J dropped 6 bases, with 12 bases sitting between them. The CDR3 spans 15 residues. The CDR3 loop reads CASSLEPLSSGELFF. Written as DNA, the CDR3 is TGTGCCAGCAGCTTAGAACCCCTCTCTTCCGGGGAGCTGTTTTTT.

The chain recombines TRBV9 with TRBJ1-3; D uncertain. The CDR3 consists of 15 residues. Trimming removed 3 bases from V and 0 bases from J, with 10 bases in between. Germline CDR1 reads SGDLS; CDR2 reads YYNGEE. The CDR3 reads CASSAEMRSGNTIYF. For the CDR3, the DNA is TGTGCCAGCAGCGCCGAAATGCGCTCTGGAAACACCATATATTTT.

The chain carries TRBV19 and TRBJ1-4; D is ambiguous. Germline CDR1 is LNHDA and CDR2 is SQIVND (reference sequence). Trimming pared 2 bases from V and 0 bases from J, leaving 1 base between. The CDR3 is 13 residues long. The CDR3 region is CASSISTNEKLFF. The CDR3 nucleotides are TGTGCCAGTAGTATATCAACTAATGAAAAACTGTTTTTT.

This rearrangement joins TRBV13 to TRBJ2-2; 9 bases agree with TRBD1. V was clipped by 8 bases and J by 1 base; unmatched bases: 5. CDR3 length equals 15 residues. Germline V lookup: CDR1 PRHDT, CDR2 FYEKMQ (reference sequence). This chain's CDR3 is CASLQGAENTGELFF. DNA of the CDR3: TGTGCCAGCCTACAGGGGGCGGAGAACACCGGGGAGCTGTTTTTT.

The chain uses TRBV28 and TRBJ2-1, with 11 bases identical to TRBD2. Germline V lookup: CDR1 MDHEN, CDR2 SYDVKM. The trim removed 7 bases at V and 9 bases at J, leaving 5 bases unmatched. The CDR3 has 13 residues. The CDR3 protein is CASMRLAGTEQFF. The CDR3 DNA reads as TGTGCCAGCATGAGACTAGCGGGGACTGAGCAGTTCTTC.

The chain combines TRBV28 with TRBJ1-4; D possibly corresponds to TRBD1 (5 bases). The CDR3 covers 14 residues. V was trimmed by 5 bases and J by 4 bases, leaving 11 bases between them. Germline V gene lookup returns CDR1 MDHEN and CDR2 SYDVKM. The CDR3 region is CASSTGRGNEKLFF. The CDR3 DNA reads TGTGCCAGCAGTACCGGGAGGGGTAATGAAAAACTGTTTTTT.

This clone was picked up one time. The J gene is TRBJ2-1, the V gene TRBV9, with D unclear. Germline CDR1 reads SGDLS; CDR2 reads YYNGEE. This CDR3 comprises 14 residues. Between the trimmed V and J ends, which lost 4 bases and 4 bases, there was a span of 12 bases. The DNA for the CDR3 is TGTGCCAGCAGCCCCGCGACCGGATACAATGAGCAGTTCTTC. Its protein is CASSPATGYNEQFF.